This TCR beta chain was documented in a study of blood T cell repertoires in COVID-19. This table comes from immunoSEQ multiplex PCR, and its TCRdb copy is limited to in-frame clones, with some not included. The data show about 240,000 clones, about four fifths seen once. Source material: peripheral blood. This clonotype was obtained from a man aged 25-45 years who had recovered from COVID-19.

The CDR3 protein is CASRGRGRGNEQFF. CDR3 coding DNA: TGTGCCAGCAGGGGCAGGGGAAGAGGCAATGAGCAGTTCTTC. This chain joins TRBV6-5 and TRBJ2-1, with D perhaps TRBD1 (6 bases). This CDR3 comprises 14 residues. V was clipped by 6 bases and J by 6 bases, with 15 bases between them. Germline V CDR1 and CDR2: MNHEY, SVGAGI.